This TCR beta chain stems from a study of metastatic and nonmetastatic thyroid tumors. CDR1 MGHRA and CDR2 YSYEKL come from the germline V gene. The V and J ends lost 2 bases and 0 bases, in that order; junction bases with no gene match: 7. This CDR3 region has 18 residues. Patients had received no treatment of any kind before thyroid surgery. TCRdb re-clonotyped the PCR reads via MiXCR. Among over 25,000 clones listed, 7.4% were seen once. At least ten counts were recorded for this clone. The chain is built from TRBV4-1 and TRBJ2-6, with 7 bases aligning to TRBD1. The receptor comes from a female donor with papillary thyroid cancer or a benign thyroid nodule (not recorded which). Some clones in this sample may be carry-over from other donors' samples. Material for sequencing was blood. CDR3 bases: TGCGCCAGCAGCCAACTTGACAGGGTGAGCTCTGGGGCCAACGTCCTGACTTTC. This translates into CASSQLDRVSSGANVLTF.